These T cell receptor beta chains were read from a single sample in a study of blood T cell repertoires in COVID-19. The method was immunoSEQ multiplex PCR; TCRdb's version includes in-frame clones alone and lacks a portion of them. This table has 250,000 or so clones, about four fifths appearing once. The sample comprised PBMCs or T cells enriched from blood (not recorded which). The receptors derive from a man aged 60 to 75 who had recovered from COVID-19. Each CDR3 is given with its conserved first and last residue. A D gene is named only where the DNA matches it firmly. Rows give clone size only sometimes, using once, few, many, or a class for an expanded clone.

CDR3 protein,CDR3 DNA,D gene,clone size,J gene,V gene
CASSQGTGALGTEAFF,TGCGCCAGCAGCCAAGGTACAGGGGCCTTGGGCACTGAAGCTTTCTTT,TRBD1,-,TRBJ1-1,TRBV4-3
CASSRTGVRMGTDTQYF,TGTGCCAGCAGCCGAACAGGCGTGCGTATGGGCACAGATACGCAGTATTTT,-,once,TRBJ2-3,TRBV5-6
CASSLVGTAAGNQPQHF,TGTGCCAGCAGCTTAGTAGGGACAGCGGCCGGCAATCAGCCCCAGCATTTT,TRBD1,many,TRBJ1-5,TRBV7-2
CASSPITGQGAGELFF,TGTGCCAGCTCACCTATAACGGGACAGGGAGCCGGGGAGCTGTTTTTT,TRBD1,-,TRBJ2-2,TRBV18
CAISASGGAPGELFF,TGTGCCATCAGTGCGAGCGGGGGGGCCCCCGGGGAGCTGTTTTTT,TRBD2,-,TRBJ2-2,TRBV10-3
CASSGGVDQPQHF,TGTGCCAGCAGCGGCGGGGTCGATCAGCCCCAGCATTTT,-,-,TRBJ1-5,TRBV5-6
CASSQGLVLYETQYF,TGTGCCAGCAGCCAGGGACTAGTATTATACGAGACCCAGTACTTC,TRBD2,-,TRBJ2-5,TRBV7-2
CASSYFLTVANSPLHF,TGTGCCAGCAGTTACTTCCTAACAGTTGCCAATTCACCCCTCCACTTT,-,-,TRBJ1-6,TRBV6-2/TRBV6-3
CASSEEGGTEAFF,TGTGCCAGCAGTGAAGAAGGGGGCACTGAAGCTTTCTTT,-,-,TRBJ1-1,TRBV6-4
CASSILVADSYEQYF,TGTGCCAGTAGTATTCTGGTCGCAGACTCCTACGAGCAGTACTTC,-,-,TRBJ2-7,TRBV19
CASSEGPGELFF,TGTGCCAGCAGTGAGGGCCCCGGGGAGCTGTTTTTT,-,-,TRBJ2-2,TRBV2
CASSQGVQEGQRGNYGYTF,TGCGCCAGCAGCCAAGGGGTTCAGGAGGGACAGAGAGGGAACTATGGCTACACCTTC,TRBD1,-,TRBJ1-2,TRBV4-3
CAWRAETEAFF,TGTGCCTGGAGAGCCGAGACTGAAGCTTTCTTT,-,few,TRBJ1-1,TRBV30
CASGLPGQGTRRTGNTIYF,TGTGCTAGTGGTTTGCCGGGACAGGGGACCCGTCGGACTGGAAACACCATATATTTT,TRBD1,-,TRBJ1-3,TRBV12-5
CASSQDSRGTEAFF,TGCGCCAGCAGCCAAGATTCCAGGGGCACTGAAGCTTTCTTT,-,once,TRBJ1-1,TRBV4-3
CASSEYLGRTGDTGELFF,TGTGCCAGCAGTGAATATCTGGGTCGTACAGGGGACACCGGGGAGCTGTTTTTT,TRBD1,-,TRBJ2-2,TRBV25-1
CASSLRRDGTDTQYF,TGTGCCAGCAGCTTACGGCGGGACGGCACAGATACGCAGTATTTT,-,-,TRBJ2-3,TRBV7-2
CASSLSPSGQGAVSNQPQHF,TGTGCCAGCTCACTATCTCCTTCGGGACAGGGGGCGGTGAGCAATCAGCCCCAGCATTTT,TRBD1,few,TRBJ1-5,TRBV18
CATSDTGTGTDTQYF,TGTGCCACCAGTGATACCGGGACAGGGACAGATACGCAGTATTTT,TRBD1,-,TRBJ2-3,TRBV24-1
CASSSGPTNEKLFF,TGTGCCAGCAGCTCGGGTCCTACTAATGAAAAACTGTTTTTT,-,-,TRBJ1-4,TRBV13
CASSFSGADSPLHF,TGCGCCAGCAGCTTCTCAGGGGCCGATTCACCCCTCCACTTT,-,-,TRBJ1-6,TRBV5-1
CASSSRGSSNTGELFF,TGTGCCAGCAGCTCTCGGGGGTCCTCGAACACCGGGGAGCTGTTTTTT,-,few,TRBJ2-2,TRBV27
CATSKQRNSGNTIYF,TGTGCCACCAGCAAACAGAGAAACTCTGGAAACACCATATATTTT,-,-,TRBJ1-3,TRBV15
CASSYSEGRLYGYTF,TGTGCCAGCAGTTACTCGGAGGGGAGGCTATACGGCTACACCTTC,-,-,TRBJ1-2,TRBV6-2/TRBV6-3
CASSGYSSFLTDTQYF,TGTGCCAGCAGTGGGTATAGTTCGTTCCTCACAGATACGCAGTATTTT,-,-,TRBJ2-3,TRBV25-1
CASSPMDRNTEAFF,TGTGCCAGCAGCCCGATGGACAGGAACACTGAAGCTTTCTTT,-,-,TRBJ1-1,TRBV6-5
CASSLELGTSGVDEQYF,TGTGCCAGCAGCTTGGAGCTAGGGACTAGCGGGGTCGACGAGCAGTACTTC,TRBD2,-,TRBJ2-7,TRBV11-3
CAISESLADEQYF,TGTGCCATCAGTGAGTCTTTAGCTGACGAGCAGTACTTC,-,-,TRBJ2-7,TRBV10-3
CASSETQGYSNQPQHF,TGTGCCAGCAGTGAAACACAGGGATATAGCAATCAGCCCCAGCATTTT,-,-,TRBJ1-5,TRBV2
CASTRRRANTGELFF,TGTGCCAGCACCCGGAGGAGGGCCAACACCGGGGAGCTGTTTTTT,-,-,TRBJ2-2,TRBV6-5
CASSGVTSGGTGELFF,TGTGCCAGTAGCGGGGTGACTAGCGGGGGTACCGGGGAGCTGTTTTTT,TRBD2,-,TRBJ2-2,TRBV19
CASRAENTEAFF,TGTGCCAGCAGAGCGGAAAACACTGAAGCTTTCTTT,-,-,TRBJ1-1,TRBV3-1/TRBV3-2
CASQQTGGLNTEAFF,TGTGCCAGCCAGCAAACAGGCGGATTGAACACTGAAGCTTTCTTT,-,-,TRBJ1-1,TRBV18
CASSSVAGKGTEAFF,TGTGCCAGCAGTTCAGTTGCGGGGAAAGGCACTGAAGCTTTCTTT,-,once,TRBJ1-1,TRBV6-5
CAIRNRGANEKLFF,TGTGCCATCAGGAACAGGGGGGCTAATGAAAAACTGTTTTTT,TRBD1,once,TRBJ1-4,TRBV10-3